The 15 T cell receptor beta chains presented below share a single source sample, sequenced in a study of OX40 agonist ivuxolimab in advanced cancers. The assay was immunoSEQ multiplex PCR, and TCRdb's table has in-frame clones only and misses some. Of about 64,000 clones listed, roughly 80% are singletons. The specimen comprised CD4+ or CD8+ T cells sorted from blood, sampled in a trial of the OX40 agonist ivuxolimab. All receptors come from an adult with an advanced solid tumor such as melanoma, head and neck, liver or kidney cancer.

The chain joins TRBV5-8 to TRBJ2-1; 8 bases line up with TRBD1. The trim removed 4 bases at V and 9 bases at J, leaving 12 bases unmatched. CDR1 is SGHTS and CDR2 is YDEGEE in the germline V gene. The CDR3 spans 15 residues. In DNA, the CDR3 is TGTGCCAGCAGCCTACCGCGTCGTACAGGGGGTGAGCAGTTCTTC. This gives the protein CASSLPRRTGGEQFF.

V usage is TRBV6-5 and J usage is TRBJ1-4; possible D gene TRBD1, 5 bases. V lost 5 bases and J lost 5, with 12 bases in between. The CDR3 runs 14 residues. Germline lookup yields CDR1 MNHEY and CDR2 SVGAGI. The CDR3 here is CASSRLKGNEKLFF. CDR3 nucleotide sequence: TGTGCCAGCAGTCGCCTTAAGGGGAATGAAAAACTGTTTTTT.

This chain links TRBV19 with TRBJ1-4; D may be TRBD1 (5 bases). The V gene's germline CDR1 is LNHDA and CDR2 SQIVND (reference sequence). Trimming pared 4 bases from V and 5 bases from J, leaving 11 bases between. There are 14 residues in the CDR3. In DNA form, the CDR3 reads TGTGCCAGTAGTACCCAGGGTGGGAATGAAAAACTGTTTTTT. This sequence encodes CASSTQGGNEKLFF. Together with reference TRBV19 and TRBJ1-4, the CDR3 gives the full variable domain: DGGITQSPKYLFRKEGQNVTLSCEQNLNHDAMYWYRQDPGQGLRLIYYSQIVNDFQKGDIAEGYSVSREKKESFPLTVTSAQKNPTAFYLCASSTQGGNEKLFFGSGTQLSVL.

CDR3 coding DNA: TGTGCCAGCTCACGACAGGGAGGGGACTATGGCTACACCTTC. Protein product: CASSRQGGDYGYTF. This chain links TRBV18 with TRBJ1-2; 7 nucleotides match TRBD1. CDR3 length: 14 residues. Germline V lookup: CDR1 KGHSH, CDR2 LQKENI. Trimming at V came to 4 bases and at J to 3 bases, leaving 5 bases not matched to a gene.

The CDR3 nucleotides read TGTGCCAGCAGCTTGGCTCAGGGAGGCTACGAGCAGTACTTC. As protein: CASSLAQGGYEQYF. The chain uses TRBV5-6 and TRBJ2-7, with D possibly TRBD2 on 6 matching bases. The germline CDR1 and CDR2 sequences are SGHDT and YYEEEE. The CDR3 spans 14 residues. Trimming removed 0 bases from V and 3 bases from J, with 10 bases in between.

The chain joins TRBV5-5 to TRBJ2-7, with D possibly TRBD1 on 6 matching bases. Germline V gene data show CDR1 as SGHKS and CDR2 as YYEKEE (reference sequence). Trimming removed 2 bases at V and 0 bases at J, with 6 bases between. CDR3 length: 13 residues. The CDR3 reads CASSLQGSYEQYF. The DNA for the CDR3 is TGTGCCAGCAGCTTACAGGGCTCCTACGAGCAGTACTTC.

V gene TRBV5-1 combines with J gene TRBJ2-6, with D maybe TRBD2 (6 bases). Trimming shortened V by 3 bases and J by 6 bases, and 7 bases separated the two germline ends. CDR1 is SGHRS, CDR2 YFSETQ, per germline. The CDR3 is 13 residues long. In DNA form, the CDR3 reads TGCGCCAGCAGCTGGGGGGAGGCCAACGTCCTGACTTTC. It encodes CASSWGEANVLTF.

V and J are TRBV10-3 and TRBJ2-2; possibly TRBD2 for D (6 bases). Germline CDR1 ENHRY, CDR2 SYGVKD. V lost 0 bases and J 6 bases, leaving 11 bases between the germline ends. There are 15 residues in the CDR3. Here the CDR3 reads CAISESGGGAGELFF. Here the CDR3 DNA reads TGTGCCATCAGTGAGTCGGGAGGTGGGGCCGGGGAGCTGTTTTTT.

The chain is built from TRBV7-9 and TRBJ2-3; the D gene is possibly TRBD2 (7 bases). Germline lookup yields CDR1 SEHNR and CDR2 FQNEAQ (reference sequence). The CDR3 totals 16 residues. Trimming removed 5 bases from V and 3 bases from J, with 18 bases in between. This chain's CDR3 is CASSLGGGGPTDTQYF. In nucleotides, the CDR3 is TGTGCCAGCAGCCTCGGAGGGGGGGGGCCTACAGATACGCAGTATTTT.

The chain couples TRBV2 to TRBJ2-1, with 7 bases fitting TRBD2. This CDR3 has 15 amino acids. V shed 3 bases, J shed 0 bases, and the junction held 2 bases outside the gene matches. Per germline, CDR1 SNHLY and CDR2 FYNNEI. DNA of the CDR3: TGTGCCAGCAGTGAGGGGGGGAGCTCCTACAATGAGCAGTTCTTC. It encodes CASSEGGSSYNEQFF.

The rearrangement joins TRBV6-6 to TRBJ1-3, with 7 bases aligning to TRBD1. CDR1 MNHNY and CDR2 SVGAGI come from the germline V gene (reference sequence). The V and J ends lost 4 bases and 0 bases, in that order; junction bases with no gene match: 6. CDR3 length: 16 amino acids. The CDR3 sequence is CASSSPTGTSGNTIYF. CDR3 bases: TGTGCCAGCAGTTCCCCGACAGGGACCTCTGGAAACACCATATATTTT.

The rearrangement joins TRBV18 to TRBJ2-2; D is possibly TRBD1 (5 bases). This CDR3 spans 13 amino acids. Germline loops: CDR1 KGHSH, CDR2 LQKENI. V lost 0 bases, J lost 10 bases, and 9 bases lay in between. CDR3 coding DNA: TGTGCCAGCTCACCACCGAGGACAATGGAGCTGTTTTTT. Encoded protein: CASSPPRTMELFF.

The rearrangement links TRBV7-6 to TRBJ1-1; maybe TRBD1 (5 bases). Looked up from germline, CDR1 is SGHVS and CDR2 is FNYEAQ. The length of the CDR3 is 13 residues. The ends were cut back, 5 bases at V and 7 bases at J, with 14 bases in the middle. CDR3 loop: CASSHGTSSEAFF. The CDR3 region has the DNA TGTGCCAGCAGCCACGGGACTTCAAGTGAAGCTTTCTTT.

As regards this clone: At the DNA level, this CDR3 is encoded by other sequences in the same sample as well. This rearrangement joins TRBV19 to TRBJ1-2; 8 bases align to TRBD1. The V gene end was trimmed by 1 base and the J gene end by 4 bases; junction bases not matched to a gene: 2. CDR1 and CDR2 (germline): LNHDA, SQIVND (reference sequence). There are 14 residues in the CDR3. The CDR3 DNA reads TGTGCCAGTAGTATAGTAGGACAGGGCTATGGCTACACCTTC. It yields the protein CASSIVGQGYGYTF.

The gene calls are TRBV20-1 and TRBJ2-7; D gene ambiguous. Germline CDR1 is DFQATT and CDR2 is SNEGSKA (reference sequence). V lost 4 bases to trimming and J lost 5 bases, with 6 bases between them. The CDR3 totals 10 residues. CDR3 nucleotide sequence: TGCAGTGCTACGGTGGACGAGCAGTACTTC. It is translated as CSATVDEQYF.